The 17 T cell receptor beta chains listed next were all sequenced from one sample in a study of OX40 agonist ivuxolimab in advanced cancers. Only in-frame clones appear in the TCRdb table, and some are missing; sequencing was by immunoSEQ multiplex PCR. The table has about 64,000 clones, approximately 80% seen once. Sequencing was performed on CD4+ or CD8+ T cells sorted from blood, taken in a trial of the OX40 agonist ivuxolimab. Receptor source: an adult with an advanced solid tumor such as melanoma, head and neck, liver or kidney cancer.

The CDR3 here is CATLDRLNQPQHF. As DNA, the CDR3 is TGTGCCACCTTAGACAGGCTCAATCAGCCCCAGCATTTT. The rearrangement uses TRBV10-3 and TRBJ1-5; a weak D match, TRBD1 (6 bases). There are 13 residues in the CDR3. Germline V gives CDR1 ENHRY, CDR2 SYGVKD. Trimming took 10 bases from V and 3 from J, leaving 13 bases between them.

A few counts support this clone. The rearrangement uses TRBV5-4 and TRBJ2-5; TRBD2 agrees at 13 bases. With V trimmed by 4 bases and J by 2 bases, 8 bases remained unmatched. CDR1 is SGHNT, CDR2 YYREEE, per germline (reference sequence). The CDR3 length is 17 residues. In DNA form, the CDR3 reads TGTGCCAGCAGCAGAGGGACTAGCGGGACCCAACAAGAGACCCAGTACTTC. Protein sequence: CASSRGTSGTQQETQYF.

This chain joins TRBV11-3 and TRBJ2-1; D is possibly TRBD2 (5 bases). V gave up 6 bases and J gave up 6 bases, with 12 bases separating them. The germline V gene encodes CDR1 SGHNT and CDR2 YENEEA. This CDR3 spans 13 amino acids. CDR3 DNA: TGTGCCAGCAGTTCAATGGCGGGCAATGAGCAGTTCTTC. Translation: CASSSMAGNEQFF.

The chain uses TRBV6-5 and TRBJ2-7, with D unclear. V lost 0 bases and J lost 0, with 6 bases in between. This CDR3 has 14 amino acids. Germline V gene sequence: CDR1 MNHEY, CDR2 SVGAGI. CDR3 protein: CASSYSDSSYEQYF. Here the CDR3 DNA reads TGTGCCAGCAGTTACTCGGATAGCTCCTACGAGCAGTACTTC.

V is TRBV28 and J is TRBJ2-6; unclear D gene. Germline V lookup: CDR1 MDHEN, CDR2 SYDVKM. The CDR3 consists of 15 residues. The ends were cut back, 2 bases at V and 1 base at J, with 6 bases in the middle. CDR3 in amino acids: CASSLHDSGANVLTF. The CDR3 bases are TGTGCCAGCAGTTTACATGATTCTGGGGCCAACGTCCTGACTTTC.

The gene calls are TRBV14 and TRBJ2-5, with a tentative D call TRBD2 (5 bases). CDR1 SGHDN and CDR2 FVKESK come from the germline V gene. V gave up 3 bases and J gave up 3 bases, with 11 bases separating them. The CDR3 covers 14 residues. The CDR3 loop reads CASSHELGEETQYF. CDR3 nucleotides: TGTGCCAGCAGCCATGAACTAGGCGAAGAGACCCAGTACTTC.

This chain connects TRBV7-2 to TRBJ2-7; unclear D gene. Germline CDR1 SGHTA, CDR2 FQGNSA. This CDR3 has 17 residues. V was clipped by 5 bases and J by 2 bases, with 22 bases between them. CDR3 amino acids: CASSENSRSLGPYEQYF. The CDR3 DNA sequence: TGTGCCAGCAGCGAAAATTCTCGGTCGCTGGGCCCCTACGAGCAGTACTTC.

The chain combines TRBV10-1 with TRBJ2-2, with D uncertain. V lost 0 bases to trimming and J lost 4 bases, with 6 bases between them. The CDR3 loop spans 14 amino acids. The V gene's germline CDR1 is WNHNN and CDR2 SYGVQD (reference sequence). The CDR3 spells CASSESPSTGELFF. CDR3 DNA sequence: TGCGCCAGCAGTGAGTCTCCTAGCACCGGGGAGCTGTTTTTT.

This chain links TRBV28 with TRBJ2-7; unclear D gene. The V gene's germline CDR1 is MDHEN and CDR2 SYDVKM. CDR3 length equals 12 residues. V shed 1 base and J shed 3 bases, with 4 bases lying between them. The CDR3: CASSLYNYEQYF. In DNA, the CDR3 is TGTGCCAGCAGTTTATACAACTACGAGCAGTACTTC.

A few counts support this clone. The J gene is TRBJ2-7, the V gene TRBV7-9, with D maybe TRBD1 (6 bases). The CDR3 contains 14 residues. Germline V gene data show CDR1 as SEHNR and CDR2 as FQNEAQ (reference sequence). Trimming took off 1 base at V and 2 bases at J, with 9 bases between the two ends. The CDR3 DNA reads TGTGCCAGCAGCTTAGAGGGGGTAGCCTACGAGCAGTACTTC. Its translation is CASSLEGVAYEQYF. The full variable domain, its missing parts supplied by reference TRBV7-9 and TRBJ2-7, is DTGVSQNPRHKITKRGQNVTFRCDPISEHNRLYWYRQTLGQGPEFLTYFQNEAQLEKSRLLSDRFSAERPKGSFSTLEIQRTEQGDSAMYLCASSLEGVAYEQYFGPGTRLTVT.

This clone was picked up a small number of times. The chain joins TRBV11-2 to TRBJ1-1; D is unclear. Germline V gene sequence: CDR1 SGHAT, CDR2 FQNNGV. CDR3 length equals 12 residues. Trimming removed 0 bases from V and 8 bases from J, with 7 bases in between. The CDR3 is CASSLDATEAFF. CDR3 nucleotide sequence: TGTGCCAGCAGCTTAGACGCGACAGAAGCTTTCTTT.

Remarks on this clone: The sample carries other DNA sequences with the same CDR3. DNA for the CDR3: TGTGCCAGTAGTATTCAAGAGACCCAGTACTTC. Amino acid sequence: CASSIQETQYF. The V and J genes are TRBV19 and TRBJ2-5; D gene ambiguous. From germline, CDR1 is LNHDA and CDR2 SQIVND (reference sequence). V gave up 3 bases and J gave up 2 bases, with 1 base separating them. The CDR3 contains 11 residues.

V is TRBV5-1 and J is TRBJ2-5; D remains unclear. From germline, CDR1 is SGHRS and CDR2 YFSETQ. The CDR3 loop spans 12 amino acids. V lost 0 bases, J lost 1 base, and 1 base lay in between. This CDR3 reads CASSLAQETQYF. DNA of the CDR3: TGCGCCAGCAGCTTGGCCCAAGAGACCCAGTACTTC.

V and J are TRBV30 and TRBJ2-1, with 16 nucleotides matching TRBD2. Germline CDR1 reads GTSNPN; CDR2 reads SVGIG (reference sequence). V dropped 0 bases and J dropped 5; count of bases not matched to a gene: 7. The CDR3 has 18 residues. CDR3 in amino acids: CAWSVGLAGGPVDNEQFF. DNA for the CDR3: TGTGCCTGGAGTGTGGGACTAGCGGGGGGGCCTGTAGACAATGAGCAGTTCTTC.

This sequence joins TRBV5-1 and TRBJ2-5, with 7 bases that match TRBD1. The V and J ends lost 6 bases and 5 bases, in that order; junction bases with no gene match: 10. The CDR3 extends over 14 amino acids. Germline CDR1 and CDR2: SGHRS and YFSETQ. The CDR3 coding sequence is TGCGCCAGCACAACCGAGGGACAGTTGGAGACCCAGTACTTC. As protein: CASTTEGQLETQYF. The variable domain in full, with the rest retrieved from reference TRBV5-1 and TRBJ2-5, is KAGVTQTPRYLIKTRGQQVTLSCSPISGHRSVSWYQQTPGQGLQFLFEYFSETQRNKGNFPGRFSGRQFSNSRSEMNVSTLELGDSALYLCASTTEGQLETQYFGPGTRLLVL.

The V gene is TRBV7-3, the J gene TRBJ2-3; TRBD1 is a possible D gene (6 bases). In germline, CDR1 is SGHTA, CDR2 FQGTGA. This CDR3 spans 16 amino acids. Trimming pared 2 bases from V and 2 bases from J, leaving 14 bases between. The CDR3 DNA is TGTGCCAGCAGCTTACGGACTGGACAGCACACAGATACGCAGTATTTT. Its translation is CASSLRTGQHTDTQYF.

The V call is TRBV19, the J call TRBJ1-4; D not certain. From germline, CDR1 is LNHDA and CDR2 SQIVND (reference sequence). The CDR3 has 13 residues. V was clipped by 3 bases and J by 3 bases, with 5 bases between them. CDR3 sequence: CASSMSPNEKLFF. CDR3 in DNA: TGTGCCAGTAGTATGTCGCCTAATGAAAAACTGTTTTTT.